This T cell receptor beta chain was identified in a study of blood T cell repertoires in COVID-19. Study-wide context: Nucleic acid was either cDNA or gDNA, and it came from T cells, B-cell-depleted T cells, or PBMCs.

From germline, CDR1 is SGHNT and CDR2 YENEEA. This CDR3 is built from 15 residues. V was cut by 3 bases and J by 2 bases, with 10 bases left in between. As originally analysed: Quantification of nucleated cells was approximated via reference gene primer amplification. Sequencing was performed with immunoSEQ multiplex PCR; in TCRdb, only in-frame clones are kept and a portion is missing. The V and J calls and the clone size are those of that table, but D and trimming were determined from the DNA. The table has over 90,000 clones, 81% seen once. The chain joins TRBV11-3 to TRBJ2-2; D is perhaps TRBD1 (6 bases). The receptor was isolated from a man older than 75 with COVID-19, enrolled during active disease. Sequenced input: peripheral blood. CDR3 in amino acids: CASSLGDINTGELFF. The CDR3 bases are TGTGCCAGCAGCTTGGGGGACATCAACACCGGGGAGCTGTTTTTT.